This is a list of T cell receptor beta chains from one sample in a study of blood T cell repertoires in COVID-19. Clones were read by immunoSEQ multiplex PCR, and TCRdb kept only the in-frame ones, dropping some. The data hold roughly 220,000 clones, with 75% to 85% observed a single time. Material for sequencing was peripheral blood. The receptor set was obtained from a woman in her forties who had recovered from COVID-19. Both conserved end residues are part of each CDR3. The order of the fields is CDR3 length, V gene, J gene, D gene, CDR3 protein. The D gene is left open where the match is weak.

>15|TRBV7-2|TRBJ2-5|TRBD1
CASSLGQGQGETQYF
>13|TRBV12-3/TRBV12-4|TRBJ2-4|.
CASSFSGENIQYF
>14|TRBV5-4|TRBJ2-7|TRBD1
CASSPGQNVHEQYF
>12|TRBV4-3|TRBJ1-1|TRBD1
CASSRGTANAFF
>14|TRBV6-6|TRBJ1-6|TRBD1
CASTADKGASPLHF
>13|TRBV10-3|TRBJ1-5|.
CATAGELGQPQHF
>13|TRBV7-9|TRBJ2-7|TRBD1
CASSLGTGDEQYF
>14|TRBV14|TRBJ1-2|.
CASSQEWSGYGYTF
>15|TRBV3-1/TRBV3-2|TRBJ2-7|TRBD1
CASSRPGQGYDEQYF
>15|TRBV4-3|TRBJ1-2|.
CASSQEAGGTYGYTF
>14|TRBV6-5|TRBJ1-2|TRBD1
CASSYGQGEYGYTF
>14|TRBV6-5|TRBJ1-5|.
CASSYSRGNQPQHF
>12|TRBV12-3/TRBV12-4|TRBJ1-4|.
CAAGGADEKLFF
>12|TRBV12-3/TRBV12-4|TRBJ2-5|.
CASSPTKETQYF
>16|TRBV7-2|TRBJ2-3|TRBD2
CASSLGLAGGADTQYF
>16|TRBV7-2|TRBJ2-3|TRBD2
CASSLMSGTNSDTQYF
>13|TRBV30|TRBJ2-1|TRBD2
CARSGNGYNEQFF
>16|TRBV5-6|TRBJ2-2|.
CASSLGGLSNTGELFF
>14|TRBV19|TRBJ2-2|.
CASSVQGIGGELFF
>20|TRBV4-1|TRBJ2-3|TRBD2
CASSQDSSGLAGGPTDTQYF
>14|TRBV6-5|TRBJ1-2|.
CASSYQGDVYGYTF
>16|TRBV14|TRBJ2-3|.
CASSQDGRAVYSTQYF
>14|TRBV5-6|TRBJ1-1|.
CASSLERGIAEAFF
>12|TRBV7-9|TRBJ1-1|.
CASSVGDTEAFF
>15|TRBV9|TRBJ2-1|TRBD2
CASSVRLAETNEQFF
>13|TRBV5-1|TRBJ1-2|.
CASSTSDGEGYTF
>17|TRBV7-2|TRBJ1-2|.
CASSLTGTQSFNYGYTF
>14|TRBV5-4|TRBJ2-7|.
CASSLERGNYEQYF
>14|TRBV9|TRBJ2-3|TRBD2
CASSVELADDTQYF
>13|TRBV6-2/TRBV6-3|TRBJ2-7|.
CASSYESSYEQYF
>13|TRBV29-1|TRBJ2-7|TRBD2
CSVEEAGEYEQYF
>14|TRBV9|TRBJ1-5|.
CASSRGLSNQPQHF
>13|TRBV30|TRBJ1-4|TRBD1
CAWTGQGREKLFF
>14|TRBV7-7|TRBJ2-5|TRBD1
CASSPEQGLQTQYF
>13|TRBV2|TRBJ2-5|.
CASSEEQEETQYF
>13|TRBV15|TRBJ2-7|TRBD1
CATSKDRDYEQYF
>14|TRBV7-2|TRBJ1-2|.
CASSLQSEYYGYTF
>18|TRBV4-1|TRBJ2-7|TRBD1
CASSQGSVRQGMEDEQYF
>15|TRBV7-2|TRBJ2-7|TRBD1
CASSLGTGVTYEQYF
>16|TRBV7-3|TRBJ2-2|TRBD1
CASSNRQGARTGELFF
>16|TRBV5-5|TRBJ2-7|.
CASSRNSLAISSEQYF
>13|TRBV2|TRBJ1-6|.
CASNEEGSSPLHF
>16|TRBV18|TRBJ1-2|TRBD1
CASSPEPGQGVFGYTF
>14|TRBV7-9|TRBJ2-3|.
CASSLDAGSDTQYF
>16|TRBV7-2|TRBJ1-2|.
CASSLVTGLVGYGYTF
>13|TRBV19|TRBJ1-2|TRBD1
CASSFGTAYGYTF
>11|TRBV20-1|TRBJ2-7|.
CSADHRDEQYF
>12|TRBV11-3|TRBJ1-1|.
CATAGGVTEAFF
>16|TRBV30|TRBJ1-1|.
CAWSVLGGRSNTEAFF
>15|TRBV7-8|TRBJ2-7|.
CASSRSGSPSNEQYF
>14|TRBV3-1/TRBV3-2|TRBJ2-7|.
CASSQDLHGYEQYF
>15|TRBV7-9|TRBJ1-1|.
CASSLIGGVSTEAFF
>11|TRBV2|TRBJ1-2|.
CASSDEGGYTF
>13|TRBV7-2|TRBJ1-2|TRBD1
CASSSRGENGYTF
>13|TRBV10-3|TRBJ1-1|TRBD1
CAIRQGADTEAFF
>14|TRBV15|TRBJ1-5|.
CATSGQLSNQPQHF
>16|TRBV4-3|TRBJ1-1|.
CASSPQYSMANTEAFF
>13|TRBV12-3/TRBV12-4|TRBJ1-2|.
CASSLESGYGYTF
>16|TRBV11-3|TRBJ2-1|.
CASSLRADSGYNEQFF